This T cell receptor beta chain was retrieved from a study of cytomegalovirus exposure and HLA in healthy donors. Study outcomes and limitations: Prior analysis indicated that the majority of TCR beta V segments exhibited productivity approximately 90% or approximately 30% of the time. Roughly even sequencing depth across donors was the assumption behind the presence/absence analyses. Associated with cytomegalovirus, according to the listing, were 150 to 200 TCR beta chains.

60 Vbeta and 13 Jbeta primers were used in PCR. Using immunoSEQ multiplex PCR, the repertoire was profiled, and TCRdb retains in-frame clones only, with some absent. This table has approximately 61,000 clones, about 80% appearing once. Concerning this clone: Its matching antigen is unknown.

This receptor was obtained from a man in his fifties or sixties in good health and CMV-seropositive. Specimen: PBMCs.

CDR3 sequence reads: CASSESTSGTGELFF. In DNA, the CDR3 is TGCGCCAGCAGTGAGTCGACTAGCGGGACCGGGGAGCTGTTTTTT. The chain carries TRBV10-2 and TRBJ2-2; TRBD2 aligns across 10 bases. The length of the CDR3 is 15 residues. V was clipped by 0 bases and J by 5 bases; unmatched bases: 0. Germline lookup yields CDR1 WSHSY and CDR2 SAAADI.